Below, 13 T cell receptor beta chains from the same sample are listed, as sequenced in a study of CD8 T cells in ankylosing spondylitis. Study-level findings and limits: A TCR beta motif made of 7 to 9 highly homologous variants seemed typical of ankylosing spondylitis blood.

TCRdb used MiXCR to reprocess the 5' RACE reads, holding one entry per CDR3 protein. The sample records about 510,000 distinct CDR3 sequences, about 5.2% being singletons. No antigen has been assigned to these receptors. The specimen was blood, either unsorted or a sorted T cell fraction (not recorded which). The receptors here all came from a male donor with ankylosing spondylitis.

This clonotype was recorded a few times. The chain joins TRBV4-3 to TRBJ2-1; the D gene is possibly TRBD2 (6 bases). Per germline, CDR1 LGHNA and CDR2 YSLEER. This CDR3 region has 17 residues. Between the trimmed V and J ends, which lost 4 bases and 2 bases, there was a span of 18 bases. For the CDR3, the DNA is TGCGCCAGCAGCCCAAATAAGTGGGAGGTAACCTACAATGAGCAGTTCTTC. Its protein is CASSPNKWEVTYNEQFF.

This clonotype was found a few times. The J gene is TRBJ1-1, the V gene TRBV11-2, with D tentatively TRBD1 (5 bases). Germline V lookup: CDR1 SGHAT, CDR2 FQNNGV. The V and J ends lost 6 bases and 10 bases respectively, with 30 bases between them. The CDR3 has 17 residues. The CDR3 coding sequence is TGTGCCAGCAGTACGGGGGATCCAACTCACTCTCTCGTGGTAGCTTTCTTT. Its protein product is CASSTGDPTHSLVVAFF.

This clonotype was picked up many times. The CDR3 DNA reads TGCGCCAGCAGCTCGGGGACAGGGCCTTACAATGAGCAGTTCTTC. This gives the protein CASSSGTGPYNEQFF. The V and J genes are TRBV5-1 and TRBJ2-1, with 9 positions matching TRBD1. Germline V gene data show CDR1 as SGHRS and CDR2 as YFSETQ. This CDR3 has 15 residues. Trimming took 3 bases from V and 4 from J; bases not matched to a gene: 5.

This clonotype was detected only a few times. V and J are TRBV6-1 and TRBJ1-1; 9 bases are a match to TRBD1. This CDR3 region has 15 residues. V lost 11 bases, J lost 5 bases, and 15 bases stayed unmatched. Per germline, CDR1 MNHNS and CDR2 SASEGT. CDR3 sequence reads: CAGAGTGIGVTEAFF. CDR3 sequence (DNA): TGTGCCGGCGCCGGGACAGGGATTGGAGTTACTGAAGCTTTCTTT.

This clonotype showed up many times. The V and J genes are TRBV12-3 or TRBV12-4 and TRBJ2-5, with a tentative D call TRBD2 (6 bases). V dropped 1 base and J dropped 2 bases, with 11 bases sitting between them. The CDR3 runs to 15 residues. The CDR3 nucleotides are TGTGCCAGCAGTTTAGGGCTAGCGACGCAAGAGACCCAGTACTTC. This translates into CASSLGLATQETQYF.

This clonotype was observed many times. The CDR3 is CASSLVVRGQGQINEQFF. Here the CDR3 DNA reads TGTGCCAGCAGCTTAGTGGTGCGGGGACAGGGACAGATAAATGAGCAGTTCTTC. The chain links TRBV11-2 to TRBJ2-1; 9 nucleotides align to TRBD1. Germline V gene sequence: CDR1 SGHAT, CDR2 FQNNGV. The ends lost 1 base at V and 7 bases at J; junction bases unmatched: 14. The CDR3 contains 18 residues.

CDR3 bases: TGTGCCACCAGTGATGTTCGGCTAGGAGAGACCCAGTACTTC. The encoded protein is CATSDVRLGETQYF. The rearrangement joins TRBV24-1 to TRBJ2-5; D unresolved. V lost 3 bases, J lost 4 bases, and 11 bases lay in between. The CDR3 is made up of 14 amino acids. CDR1 is KGHDR and CDR2 is SFDVKD in the germline V gene.

V usage is TRBV16 and J usage is TRBJ2-1; no clear D gene. The CDR3 is 12 amino acids. V lost 3 bases and J lost 9, with 9 bases in between. The V gene's germline CDR1 is KGHSY and CDR2 FQNENV. The DNA for the CDR3 is TGTGCCAGCAGCCAGCCCCTCGGTGAGCAGTTCTTC. Its protein product is CASSQPLGEQFF.

Ten or more counts support this clonotype. This CDR3 is CASSFIDRVTEAFF. In nucleotides, the CDR3 is TGTGCCAGCAGTTTCATAGACAGGGTTACTGAAGCTTTCTTT. V and J are TRBV7-9 and TRBJ1-1; 7 nucleotides align to TRBD1. This CDR3 is 14 amino acids long. Germline CDR1 reads SEHNR; CDR2 reads FQNEAQ (reference sequence). The V segment lost 6 bases and the J segment 5 bases; nucleotides outside the gene matches: 9.

This clonotype has at least ten counts. This sequence joins TRBV12-3 or TRBV12-4 and TRBJ2-7; D unresolved. Between the trimmed V and J ends, which lost 3 bases and 1 base, there was a span of 19 bases. The CDR3 extends over 17 amino acids. This CDR3 is CASSFQARRSWSYEQYF. CDR3 DNA: TGTGCCAGCAGTTTCCAAGCTAGAAGATCGTGGTCCTACGAGCAGTACTTC.

This clonotype showed up many times. The genes are TRBV20-1 and TRBJ2-1; TRBD2 aligns across 9 bases. This CDR3 has 14 amino acids. Germline V gene sequence: CDR1 DFQATT, CDR2 SNEGSKA (reference sequence). V dropped 4 bases and J dropped 0; count of bases not matched to a gene: 1. CDR3 loop: CSATAGGSYNEQFF. In DNA form, the CDR3 reads TGCAGTGCTACAGCGGGGGGCTCCTACAATGAGCAGTTCTTC.

This clonotype was detected only a few times. The chain joins TRBV5-1 to TRBJ2-7, with unresolved D. Trimming stripped 3 bases from V and 6 bases from J, with 10 bases between. The CDR3 is 12 residues long. Per the germline V gene, CDR1 is SGHRS and CDR2 is YFSETQ. CDR3 DNA sequence: TGCGCCAGCAGCTCCCATTTGGGCGAGCAGTACTTC. Residues: CASSSHLGEQYF.

This clonotype came up many times. The chain combines TRBV20-1 with TRBJ2-7, with D perhaps TRBD1 (7 bases). Germline V gives CDR1 DFQATT, CDR2 SNEGSKA (reference sequence). V was cut by 5 bases and J by 1 base, with 15 bases left in between. This CDR3 has 14 amino acids. The CDR3 nucleotides are TGCAGTGCTTACGCTCCAGGGGGGTCCTACGAGCAGTACTTC. Its translation: CSAYAPGGSYEQYF.